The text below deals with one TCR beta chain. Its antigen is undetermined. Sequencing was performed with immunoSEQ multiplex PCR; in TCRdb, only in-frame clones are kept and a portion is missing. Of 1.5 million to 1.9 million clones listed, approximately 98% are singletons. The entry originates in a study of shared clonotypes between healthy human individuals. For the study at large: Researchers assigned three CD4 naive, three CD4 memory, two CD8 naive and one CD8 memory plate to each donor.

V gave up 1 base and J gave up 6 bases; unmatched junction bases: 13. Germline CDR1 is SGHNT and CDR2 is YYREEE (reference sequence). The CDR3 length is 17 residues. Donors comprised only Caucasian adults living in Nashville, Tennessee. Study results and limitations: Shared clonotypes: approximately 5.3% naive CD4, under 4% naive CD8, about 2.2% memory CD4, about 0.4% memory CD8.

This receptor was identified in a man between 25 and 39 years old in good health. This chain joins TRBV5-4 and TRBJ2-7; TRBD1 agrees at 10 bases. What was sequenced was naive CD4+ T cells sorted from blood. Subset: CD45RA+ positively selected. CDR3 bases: TGTGCCAGCAGCTTGTTTCAATTCGGGACAGGGGCCCGCGAGCAGTACTTC. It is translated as CASSLFQFGTGAREQYF.